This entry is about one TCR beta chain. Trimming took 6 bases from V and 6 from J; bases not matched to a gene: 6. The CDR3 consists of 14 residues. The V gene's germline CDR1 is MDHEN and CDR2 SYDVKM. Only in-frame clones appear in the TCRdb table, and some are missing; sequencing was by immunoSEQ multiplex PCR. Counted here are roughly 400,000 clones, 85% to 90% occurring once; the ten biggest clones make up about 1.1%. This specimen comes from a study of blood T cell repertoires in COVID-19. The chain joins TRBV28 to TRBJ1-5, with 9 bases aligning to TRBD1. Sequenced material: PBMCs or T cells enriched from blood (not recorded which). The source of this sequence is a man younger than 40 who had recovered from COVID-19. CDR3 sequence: CASSRDRVFQPQHF. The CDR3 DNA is TGTGCCAGCAGCAGGGACAGGGTTTTTCAGCCCCAGCATTTT.